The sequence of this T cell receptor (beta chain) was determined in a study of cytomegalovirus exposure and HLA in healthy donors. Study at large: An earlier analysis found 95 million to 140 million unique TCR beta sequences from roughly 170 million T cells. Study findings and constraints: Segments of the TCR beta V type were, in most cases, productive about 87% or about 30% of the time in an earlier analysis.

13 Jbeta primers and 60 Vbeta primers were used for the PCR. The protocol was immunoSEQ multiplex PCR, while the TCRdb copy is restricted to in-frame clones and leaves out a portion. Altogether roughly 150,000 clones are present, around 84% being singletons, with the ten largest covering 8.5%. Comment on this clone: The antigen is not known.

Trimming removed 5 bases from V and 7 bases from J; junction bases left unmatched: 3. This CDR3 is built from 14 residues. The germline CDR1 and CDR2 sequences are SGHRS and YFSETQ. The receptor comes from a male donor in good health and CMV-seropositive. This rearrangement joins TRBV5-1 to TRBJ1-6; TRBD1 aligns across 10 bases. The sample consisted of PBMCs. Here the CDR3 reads CASRTGQGNSPLHF. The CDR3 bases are TGCGCCAGCAGGACGGGACAGGGGAATTCACCCCTCCACTTT.